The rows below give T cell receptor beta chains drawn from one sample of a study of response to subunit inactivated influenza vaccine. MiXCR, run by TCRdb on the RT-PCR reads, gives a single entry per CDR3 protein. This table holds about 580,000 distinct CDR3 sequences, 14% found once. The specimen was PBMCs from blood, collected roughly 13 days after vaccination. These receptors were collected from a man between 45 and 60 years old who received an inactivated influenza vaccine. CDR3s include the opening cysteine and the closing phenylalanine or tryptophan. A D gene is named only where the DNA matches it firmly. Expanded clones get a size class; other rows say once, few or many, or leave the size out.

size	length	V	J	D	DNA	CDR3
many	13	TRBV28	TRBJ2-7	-	TGTGCCAGCAGGCCGACAGGACTCTACGAGCAGTACTTC	CASRPTGLYEQYF
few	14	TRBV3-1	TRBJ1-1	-	TGTGCCAGCAGCCAAGGGGCATCGAACACTGAAGCTTTCTTT	CASSQGASNTEAFF
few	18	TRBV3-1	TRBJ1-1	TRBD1	TGTGCCAGCAGCCAATTTCAGGACAGGGTCACCTTGAACACTGAAGCTTTCTTT	CASSQFQDRVTLNTEAFF
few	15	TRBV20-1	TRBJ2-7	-	TGCAGTGCTAGTAGGGGCCAGGCGGGTAGCTACGAGCAGTACTTC	CSASRGQAGSYEQYF
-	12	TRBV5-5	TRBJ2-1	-	TGTGCCAGCAGCAGAGGGGTGAATGAGCAGTTCTTC	CASSRGVNEQFF
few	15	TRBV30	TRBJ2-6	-	TGTGCCTGGAGTGGACCCAGCTCTGGGGCCAACGTCCTGACTTTC	CAWSGPSSGANVLTF
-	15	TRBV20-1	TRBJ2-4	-	TGCAGTGCTAGTCGGGATGTGACTGCCAAAAACATTCAGTACTTC	CSASRDVTAKNIQYF
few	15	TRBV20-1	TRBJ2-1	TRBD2	TGCAGTGCTAGAGCGGTCAGCGGGAGGTACAATGAGCAGTTCTTC	CSARAVSGRYNEQFF
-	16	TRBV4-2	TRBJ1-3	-	TGTGCCAGCAGCCTACTGGATACAAGCTCTGGAAACACCATATATTTT	CASSLLDTSSGNTIYF
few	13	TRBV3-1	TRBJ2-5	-	TGTGCCAGCAGCACGGGGATTGATGAGACCCAGTACTTC	CASSTGIDETQYF
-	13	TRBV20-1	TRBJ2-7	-	TGCAGTGCTAGAGATCGAATCAAGTACGAGCAGTACTTC	CSARDRIKYEQYF
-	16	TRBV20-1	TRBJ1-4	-	TGCAGTGCATATTCAGGGTTAGGGAGAATTAATGAAAAACTGTTTTTT	CSAYSGLGRINEKLFF
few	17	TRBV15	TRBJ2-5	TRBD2	TGTGCCACCAGCAGAGATCGGAGCGGGAGGGCCACGGAGACCCAGTACTTC	CATSRDRSGRATETQYF
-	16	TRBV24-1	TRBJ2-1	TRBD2	TGTGCCACCAGTGACCCGGGACTAGCGGGGTCACCCGAGCAGTTCTTC	CATSDPGLAGSPEQFF
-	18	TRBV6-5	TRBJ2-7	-	TGTGCCAGCAGTTATAAAAGGCACAGAAAAAGATTGAACTACGAGCAGTACTTC	CASSYKRHRKRLNYEQYF
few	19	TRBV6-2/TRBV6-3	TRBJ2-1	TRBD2	TGTGCCAGCAGTTCCCCTAGCGGAAACGGGAAACTAAGATACAATGAGCAGTTCTTC	CASSSPSGNGKLRYNEQFF
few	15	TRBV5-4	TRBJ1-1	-	TGTGCCAGCAGCCCCGGGGGAGGGAGGGACACTGAAGCTTTCTTT	CASSPGGGRDTEAFF
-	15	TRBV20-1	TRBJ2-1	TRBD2	TGCAGTGCTCCTAGGACTAGCGGGGATTACAATGAGCAGTTCTTC	CSAPRTSGDYNEQFF
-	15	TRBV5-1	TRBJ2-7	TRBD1	TGCGCCAGCAGCTTGAGGGGACAGGGGGCCAACGAGCAGTACTTC	CASSLRGQGANEQYF
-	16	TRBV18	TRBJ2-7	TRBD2	TGTGCCAGCTCATCACCAACTAGCGGCCAAGGTTACGAGCAGTACTTC	CASSSPTSGQGYEQYF
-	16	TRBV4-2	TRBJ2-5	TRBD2	TGTGCCAGCAGCTCCCTAGCGGGGGGACCTCAAGAGACCCAGTACTTC	CASSSLAGGPQETQYF
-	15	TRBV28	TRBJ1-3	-	TGTGCCAGCAGTTTTTCCGGTCCAGGGTACAACACCATATATTTT	CASSFSGPGYNTIYF
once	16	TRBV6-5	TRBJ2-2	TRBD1	TGTGCCAGCAGTTGGGGGACAGGGTTTCGCACCGGGGAGCTGTTTTTT	CASSWGTGFRTGELFF
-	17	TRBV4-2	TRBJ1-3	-	TGTGCCAGCAGCCAAGATCTTACAGGGTTTTCTGGAAACACCATATATTTT	CASSQDLTGFSGNTIYF
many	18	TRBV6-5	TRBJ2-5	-	TGTGCCAGCAGTTACTCTCCCACGGCAGCCAGGTACCAAGAGACCCAGTACTTC	CASSYSPTAARYQETQYF
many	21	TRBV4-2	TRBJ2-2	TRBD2	TGTGCCAGCAGCACCCGAATCTTAGCGGGAGGCACAGTTGGGAACACCGGGGAGCTGTTTTTT	CASSTRILAGGTVGNTGELFF
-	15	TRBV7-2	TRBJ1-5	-	TGTGCCAGCAGCTTAACGAGTGAGTCCCATCAGCCCCAGCATTTT	CASSLTSESHQPQHF
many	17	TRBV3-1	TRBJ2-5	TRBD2	TGTGCCAGCAGCCGAACAACCGGGACTAGCGTACAAGAGACCCAGTACTTC	CASSRTTGTSVQETQYF
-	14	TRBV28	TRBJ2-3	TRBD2	TGTGCCAGCAGTTCACCCGGGGAGGGGGATACGCAGTATTTT	CASSSPGEGDTQYF
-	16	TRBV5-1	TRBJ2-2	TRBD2	TGCGCCAGCAGCATCGGGACTAGCGGTTCAACCGGGGAGCTGTTTTTT	CASSIGTSGSTGELFF
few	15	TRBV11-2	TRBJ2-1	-	TGTGCCAGCAGCTTATTCCCAGGGAAGGCCAATGAGCAGTTCTTC	CASSLFPGKANEQFF
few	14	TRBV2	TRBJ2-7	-	TGTGCCAGCCGTACTCTGGGCGGGGAGTACGAGCAGTACTTC	CASRTLGGEYEQYF
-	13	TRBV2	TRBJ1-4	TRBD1	TGTGCCAGCAGCGACAGGGATAATGAAAAACTGTTTTTT	CASSDRDNEKLFF
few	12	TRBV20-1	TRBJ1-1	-	TGCAGTGCCGGGACATCGAACACTGAAGCTTTCTTT	CSAGTSNTEAFF
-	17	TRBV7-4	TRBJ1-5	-	TGTGCCAGCAGCGTACTGCACCAGGACAGTAGCAATCAGCCCCAGCATTTT	CASSVLHQDSSNQPQHF
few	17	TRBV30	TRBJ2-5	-	TGTGCCTGGAGTGTGGGTCCCGGAGAAGGAGGATGGGAGACCCAGTACTTC	CAWSVGPGEGGWETQYF
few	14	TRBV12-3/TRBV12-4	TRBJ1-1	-	TGTGCCAGCACCCCCGGGACGGCGAACACTGAAGCTTTCTTT	CASTPGTANTEAFF
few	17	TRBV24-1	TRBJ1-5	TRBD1	TGTGCCACCAGTGACGGGACAGGGGGCTGGGGCAATCAGCCCCAGCATTTT	CATSDGTGGWGNQPQHF
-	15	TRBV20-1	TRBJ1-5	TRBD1	TGCAGTGCTAGAGCGGGGGGGACAGGGAATCAGCCCCAGCATTTT	CSARAGGTGNQPQHF
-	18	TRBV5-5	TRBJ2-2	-	TGTGCCAGCAGCTTGGGTGTTTCCTTGGGACAAGCCACCGGGGAGCTGTTTTTT	CASSLGVSLGQATGELFF
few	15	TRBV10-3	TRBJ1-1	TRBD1	TGTGCCATCAGTGATAGGACAGGGCGGAACACTGAAGCTTTCTTT	CAISDRTGRNTEAFF
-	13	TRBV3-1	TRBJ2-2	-	TGTGCCAGCAGCCAAGATGTGACCGGGGAGCTGTTTTTT	CASSQDVTGELFF
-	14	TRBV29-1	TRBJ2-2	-	TGCAGCGTTGCAGGGGGAGGGGGCACCGGGGAGCTGTTTTTT	CSVAGGGGTGELFF
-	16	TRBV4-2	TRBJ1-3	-	TGTGCCAGCAGCCAAGATGTGGGGACACATGGAAACACCATATATTTT	CASSQDVGTHGNTIYF